The 25 T cell receptor beta chains given below trace back to one sample, sequenced in a study of radiation and T cells in renal cell carcinoma. Here immunoSEQ multiplex PCR was the method, and the copy in TCRdb shows in-frame clones only, minus some. Of about 150,000 clones in the sample, around 90% were seen once. This sample's time point: baseline pretreatment blood. Treatment: 15 Gy SBRT to primary tumor, nephrectomy 4 weeks later. The specimen comprised blood, sampled from a patient whose treatment included radiotherapy and nephrectomy. These receptors were collected from an older woman with renal cell carcinoma.

The rearrangement links TRBV14 to TRBJ2-4, with D perhaps assigned TRBD1 or TRBD2 (6 bases each). Looked up from germline, CDR1 is SGHDN and CDR2 is FVKESK. V lost 6 bases, J lost 1 base, and 22 bases lay in between. This CDR3 is built from 18 residues. The CDR3 reads CASSRGQGNKAAKNIQYF. The DNA for the CDR3 is TGTGCCAGCAGTCGGGGGCAGGGGAATAAGGCGGCCAAAAACATTCAGTACTTC.

CDR3 coding DNA: TGTGCCAGCAGTTACGGGACGAACACTGAAGCTTTCTTT. It encodes CASSYGTNTEAFF. The gene calls are TRBV6-5 and TRBJ1-1, with D possibly being TRBD1 (5 bases). Germline lookup yields CDR1 MNHEY and CDR2 SVGAGI. Trimming took 2 bases from V and 1 from J, leaving 5 bases between them. This CDR3 has 13 residues.

The DNA of the CDR3 is TGCGCCAGCAGCGTGACTAGCGGGGGGCAGGGCACAGATACGCAGTATTTT. Amino acid sequence: CASSVTSGGQGTDTQYF. The chain joins TRBV5-1 to TRBJ2-3, with TRBD2 matching 13 bases. There are 17 residues in the CDR3. Per germline, CDR1 SGHRS and CDR2 YFSETQ. The V segment lost 4 bases and the J segment 1 base; nucleotides outside the gene matches: 6.

The chain combines TRBV7-8 with TRBJ1-2, with 8 bases aligning to TRBD1. The CDR3 has 14 residues. With 1 base clipped from V and 5 bases from J, the junction kept 3 bases outside the gene matches. The germline gives CDR1 SGHVS, CDR2 FQNEAQ. The CDR3 is CASSLGHRGYGYTF. The CDR3 bases are TGTGCCAGCAGCTTAGGGCACAGGGGGTATGGCTACACCTTC.

The rearrangement joins TRBV6-1 to TRBJ1-5; the D gene is possibly TRBD1 (5 bases). In germline, CDR1 is MNHNS, CDR2 SASEGT. V gave up 2 bases and J gave up 3 bases, with 14 bases separating them. The CDR3 covers 16 residues. CDR3 DNA: TGTGCCAGCAGTGAAAGGTCAGGGCACTTCAATCAGCCCCAGCATTTT. Translation gives CASSERSGHFNQPQHF.

CDR3 region: CSAVDQVQYF. The CDR3 DNA follows: TGCAGTGCTGTCGACCAAGTCCAGTACTTC. The chain carries TRBV20-1 and TRBJ2-5; unclear D gene. The V and J ends lost 5 bases and 10 bases respectively, with 11 bases between them. CDR1 is DFQATT, CDR2 SNEGSKA, per germline (reference sequence). The CDR3 spans 10 residues.

The chain is built from TRBV6-6 and TRBJ2-3; TRBD2 matches 12 bases. The CDR3 is made up of 16 amino acids. The V segment lost 2 bases and the J segment 0 bases; nucleotides outside the gene matches: 0. Germline CDR1 and CDR2: MNHNY and SVGAGI (reference sequence). Here the CDR3 reads CASSYGLAGSTDTQYF. The CDR3 DNA follows: TGTGCCAGCAGTTACGGACTAGCGGGGAGCACAGATACGCAGTATTTT.

The J gene is TRBJ1-6, the V gene TRBV7-6; D might be TRBD1 (5 bases). Germline V gene data show CDR1 as SGHVS and CDR2 as FNYEAQ. V was pared by 5 bases and J by 0 bases, with 11 bases between. CDR3 length: 16 amino acids. Here the CDR3 DNA reads TGTGCCAGCAGCCCAGGGTTCAGCTCCTATAATTCACCCCTCCACTTT. Residues: CASSPGFSSYNSPLHF.

The J gene is TRBJ2-7, the V gene TRBV10-1, with a tentative D call TRBD1 (6 bases). CDR3 length: 14 amino acids. V was shortened by 3 bases and J by 3 bases, with 12 bases between the two germline ends. The germline CDR1 and CDR2 sequences are WNHNN and SYGVQD (reference sequence). CDR3 nucleotide sequence: TGCGCCAGCAGTGACCAGGGGTCCCTCTACGAGCAGTACTTC. It codes for CASSDQGSLYEQYF.

The chain uses TRBV19 and TRBJ2-5, with D possibly TRBD1 on 5 matching bases. Trimming shortened V by 3 bases and J by 4 bases, and 9 bases separated the two germline ends. This CDR3 has 13 residues. Germline V gene lookup returns CDR1 LNHDA and CDR2 SQIVND (reference sequence). CDR3 nucleotides: TGTGCCAGTAGTATGTTTAGGGGAGAGACCCAGTACTTC. Its translation is CASSMFRGETQYF.

In the case of this clone: The same CDR3 arises from other DNA sequences in this sample as well. The chain employs TRBV7-9 and TRBJ1-1, with D possibly being TRBD1 (5 bases). From germline, CDR1 is SEHNR and CDR2 FQNEAQ (reference sequence). Trimming cost V 2 bases and J 4 bases, with 8 bases left between them. The length of the CDR3 is 13 residues. The CDR3 region is CASSLSGGTEAFF. DNA of the CDR3: TGTGCCAGCAGCTTATCCGGGGGCACTGAAGCTTTCTTT.

The chain has TRBV9 and TRBJ2-3; TRBD2 matches 9 bases. Germline loops: CDR1 SGDLS, CDR2 YYNGEE. There are 16 residues in the CDR3. V shed 4 bases, J shed 1 base, and the junction held 7 bases outside the gene matches. The CDR3 protein is CASSFSGGHRTDTQYF. CDR3 nucleotides: TGTGCCAGCAGCTTTAGCGGGGGACATCGCACAGATACGCAGTATTTT.

CDR3 protein: CASSLVLTGRETQYF. DNA for the CDR3: TGCGCCAGCAGCTTGGTTCTTACAGGGCGAGAGACCCAGTACTTC. The chain uses TRBV5-1 and TRBJ2-5; perhaps TRBD1 as D (6 bases). CDR1 and CDR2 (germline): SGHRS, YFSETQ. The CDR3 is made up of 15 amino acids. V lost 0 bases, J lost 4 bases, and 13 bases lay in between.

The chain carries TRBV5-1 and TRBJ2-1; TRBD1 matches at 10 bases. This CDR3 region has 16 residues. Germline V gene sequence: CDR1 SGHRS, CDR2 YFSETQ. The V and J ends lost 4 bases and 3 bases, in that order; junction bases with no gene match: 7. The CDR3 loop is CASSQGGTGVYNEQFF. The CDR3 DNA reads as TGCGCCAGCAGCCAGGGAGGGACAGGGGTCTACAATGAGCAGTTCTTC.

V gene TRBV18 combines with J gene TRBJ1-2; D uncertain. Germline values: CDR1 KGHSH, CDR2 LQKENI. V gave up 3 bases and J gave up 8 bases, with 16 bases separating them. This CDR3 has 14 amino acids. CDR3: CASSPGSQGMGYTF. In nucleotides, the CDR3 is TGTGCCAGCTCACCGGGGAGCCAAGGGATGGGCTACACCTTC.

This clone was detected only once. The rearrangement links TRBV6-1 to TRBJ2-6; tentative D call: TRBD2 (5 bases). Trimming pared 4 bases from V and 0 bases from J, leaving 7 bases between. The germline gives CDR1 MNHNS, CDR2 SASEGT. The CDR3 loop spans 15 amino acids. CDR3 in amino acids: CASSVEGSGANVLTF. CDR3 bases: TGTGCCAGCAGTGTCGAGGGCTCTGGGGCCAACGTCCTGACTTTC.

This clone showed up just a few times. The chain uses TRBV14 and TRBJ1-1, with TRBD1 matching 7 bases. Germline CDR1 reads SGHDN; CDR2 reads FVKESK. This CDR3 contains 12 residues. V lost 4 bases, J lost 8 bases, and 4 bases stayed unmatched. The CDR3 nucleotides read TGTGCCAGCAGCCGAACGGGACAGGAAGCTTTCTTT. Amino acids: CASSRTGQEAFF.

The rearrangement joins TRBV4-1 to TRBJ2-5; D ambiguous. V was trimmed by 1 base and J by 2 bases, leaving 11 bases between them. The CDR3 covers 15 residues. Germline V gene data show CDR1 as MGHRA and CDR2 as YSYEKL. The CDR3 DNA is TGCGCCAGCAGCCAAGTTCTTAGCAAACAAGAGACCCAGTACTTC. Translation gives CASSQVLSKQETQYF.

The chain has TRBV10-3 and TRBJ2-5; 12 bases are a match to TRBD2. J was trimmed by 5 bases and V by 2 bases; bases with no gene match: 9. Germline V CDR1 and CDR2: ENHRY, SYGVKD. The CDR3 spans 17 residues. The CDR3 protein is CAISEPLAGGRSETQYF. The CDR3 DNA sequence: TGTGCCATCAGTGAGCCCCTAGCGGGGGGGAGGTCGGAGACCCAGTACTTC.

This sequence joins TRBV7-2 and TRBJ2-3; D is unclear. Germline lookup yields CDR1 SGHTA and CDR2 FQGNSA. The V gene lost 6 bases and the J gene lost 2 bases, with 6 bases spanning the gap. This CDR3 spans 12 amino acids. The CDR3 DNA is TGTGCCAGCAGTTTACCCACAGATACGCAGTATTTT. Translated, it gives CASSLPTDTQYF.

The chain links TRBV28 to TRBJ1-4; TRBD1 agrees at 8 bases. The germline gives CDR1 MDHEN, CDR2 SYDVKM. The V and J ends lost 6 bases and 6 bases, in that order; junction bases with no gene match: 9. There are 15 residues in the CDR3. Here the CDR3 reads CASRRWTGKDEKLFF. The CDR3 coding sequence is TGTGCCAGCAGAAGATGGACAGGGAAGGATGAAAAACTGTTTTTT.

The chain has TRBV15 and TRBJ1-2; 9 bases are shared with TRBD1. With V trimmed by 0 bases and J by 4 bases, 6 bases remained unmatched. The CDR3 has 16 amino acids. Per germline, CDR1 LNHNV and CDR2 YYDKDF (reference sequence). CDR3 loop: CATSRDLPGQGYGYTF. The DNA for the CDR3 is TGTGCCACCAGCAGAGATCTACCGGGACAGGGCTATGGCTACACCTTC.

J is TRBJ1-1 and V is TRBV28; 8 bases map to TRBD1. The V segment lost 6 bases and the J segment 1 base; nucleotides outside the gene matches: 10. The CDR3 totals 16 residues. The germline V gene has CDR1 MDHEN and CDR2 SYDVKM. In DNA, the CDR3 is TGTGCCAGCAGATCCGGACAGGGTGGAGGGAACACTGAAGCTTTCTTT. Amino acids: CASRSGQGGGNTEAFF.

The gene calls are TRBV10-3 and TRBJ1-3; 9 bases are shared with TRBD1. The CDR3 has 15 residues. Germline assignment: CDR1 ENHRY and CDR2 SYGVKD. Trimming removed 2 bases from V and 3 bases from J; junction bases left unmatched: 2. In DNA form, the CDR3 reads TGTGCCATCAGTGAGGGACAGGGGTTTGGAAACACCATATATTTT. This encodes CAISEGQGFGNTIYF.

The V gene is TRBV19, the J gene TRBJ2-2, with D possibly TRBD1 on 5 matching bases. Between the trimmed V and J ends, which lost 1 base and 0 bases, there was a span of 12 bases. CDR1 and CDR2 (germline): LNHDA, SQIVND (reference sequence). CDR3 length: 17 residues. The CDR3 nucleotides read TGTGCCAGTAGTATAGCGAGTGGGGCAGCGAACACCGGGGAGCTGTTTTTT. This gives the protein CASSIASGAANTGELFF. The complete variable domain, with remaining parts taken from reference TRBV19 and TRBJ2-2, reads DGGITQSPKYLFRKEGQNVTLSCEQNLNHDAMYWYRQDPGQGLRLIYYSQIVNDFQKGDIAEGYSVSREKKESFPLTVTSAQKNPTAFYLCASSIASGAANTGELFFGEGSRLTVL.